These T cell receptor beta chains were read from a single sample in a study of blood T cell repertoires in COVID-19. Here immunoSEQ multiplex PCR was the method, and the copy in TCRdb shows in-frame clones only, minus some. This sample has fewer than 150,000 clones, with 85% to 90% found just once. Source material: peripheral blood. The receptors here all came from a woman of 80 years or more with acute or convalescent COVID-19. The conserved cysteine and the conserved F or W are not part of the CDR3 here. A D gene is named only where the DNA matches it firmly. Clone size is stated in some rows and not others, as once, few, many or a class when expanded.

v_gene,j_gene,abundance,d_gene,CDR3aa
TRBV6-1,TRBJ1-3,-,-,ASSEFQISGNTIY
TRBV3-1/TRBV3-2,TRBJ2-1,-,TRBD2,ASSQRGGRSVNEQF
TRBV5-1,TRBJ1-1,-,-,ASSLGIVQNSEAF
TRBV7-9,TRBJ1-4,-,-,ASSPRGTTNEKLF
TRBV27,TRBJ2-7,-,-,ASSLRGHHSYEQY
TRBV18,TRBJ1-1,-,-,ASSSGHNTEAF
TRBV4-2,TRBJ2-5,once,TRBD2,ASSQEGGSQETQY
TRBV2,TRBJ1-6,-,-,ASSGYSNSPLH
TRBV7-3,TRBJ2-1,-,TRBD1,ASSSNRGGEQF
TRBV15,TRBJ2-7,-,TRBD1,ATSRDRQGAGEQY
TRBV18,TRBJ2-3,-,TRBD2,ASSPLAGLARKTDTQY
TRBV9,TRBJ1-6,-,-,ASSVGERWRNSPLH
TRBV5-1,TRBJ2-5,-,-,ASSQAEAGIQETQY
TRBV29-1,TRBJ1-4,-,-,SVWGANEKLF
TRBV7-9,TRBJ1-2,-,-,ASTRVDYGYT
TRBV7-9,TRBJ2-1,-,TRBD2,ASSLEAGGRISYNEQF
TRBV18,TRBJ1-6,-,TRBD1,ASSPVRGQGPWNNSPLH
TRBV5-1,TRBJ1-1,once,TRBD1,ASSEGDRYTEAF
TRBV7-6,TRBJ1-1,-,-,ASSVTVNTEAF
TRBV2,TRBJ1-2,-,-,ASGRYRDVDGYT
TRBV2,TRBJ2-1,-,-,ASRVYSGLEQF
TRBV6-1,TRBJ1-3,-,-,ASSEGRGLTGNTIY
TRBV30,TRBJ1-6,-,TRBD1,ASTGQENSPLH
TRBV19,TRBJ1-6,once,TRBD1,ASSLDRGLDSPLH
TRBV29-1,TRBJ2-5,-,TRBD2,SVFGLAGPQETQY
TRBV2,TRBJ2-2,-,TRBD2,ASSALAGPTTGELF
TRBV25-1,TRBJ2-1,-,TRBD1,ASMISGGAYNEQF
TRBV2,TRBJ1-1,-,-,ATHRDEAEAF
TRBV5-1,TRBJ2-5,-,-,ASSRDPRGQETQY
TRBV5-1,TRBJ1-1,-,TRBD1,ASSQQGLTQNTEAF
TRBV11-3,TRBJ2-3,-,-,ASSQKGGESDTQY
TRBV25-1,TRBJ2-2,-,-,ASSDTGSQNTGELF
TRBV7-3,TRBJ2-1,-,TRBD2,ASSFGTSGNNEQF
TRBV6-6,TRBJ2-3,once,TRBD2,ASRDSGGTDTQY
TRBV28,TRBJ1-2,-,-,ASSLSARGNGYT
TRBV5-1,TRBJ2-7,-,-,ASSLDRYEQY
TRBV9,TRBJ1-2,-,-,ASSVGQGAFYGYT
TRBV11-2,TRBJ1-3,-,-,ASSFPGTGFGNTIY
TRBV6-5,TRBJ1-5,-,-,ASSYGIGQPQH
TRBV5-1,TRBJ2-5,-,TRBD1,ASSPGTGEETQY
TRBV5-1,TRBJ1-2,-,TRBD1,ASSETGDFYGYT
TRBV5-1,TRBJ2-3,-,TRBD2,ASSLGAGGRNTQY
TRBV3-1/TRBV3-2,TRBJ2-5,-,TRBD1,ASSHPGTVQETQY
TRBV30,TRBJ2-7,-,TRBD1,AWSSRDRGHYEQY